In this sample, the clone carrying this T cell receptor (beta chain) turned up many times. Its cognate antigen is unknown. This record comes from a study of blood T cells in healthy people across ages. The study, taken as a whole, reports: TCR beta diversity tracked closely with naive T cell percentage. Any changes in expanded clonotypes were possibly confounded, as donor CMV status remained unknown. Investigators viewed diversity estimates from one million T cells as underestimates, the study reported.

The second PCR ran roughly 6 to 11 cycles with a sample-barcoded 5' primer and J-beta primers. All cDNA molecules were each tagged by a template-switch adaptor with 12 random nucleotides. One entry per CDR3 protein results from TCRdb running MiXCR on the 5' RACE reads. The repertoire has 1.5 million to 2 million distinct CDR3 sequences, about 35% of them found once; the top ten carry approximately 10%. Trimming removed 4 bases from V and 2 bases from J, with 9 bases in between. The CDR3 totals 13 residues. CDR1 and CDR2 from the germline V gene are MGHRA and YSYEKL. V gene TRBV4-1 combines with J gene TRBJ2-7; a possible D gene is TRBD1 (5 bases). The origin of this receptor is a woman in her twenties or thirties in good health. The specimen sequenced was blood. The CDR3 DNA is TGCGCCAGCAGCCCGACAGAGACCTACGAGCAGTACTTC. This codes for CASSPTETYEQYF.